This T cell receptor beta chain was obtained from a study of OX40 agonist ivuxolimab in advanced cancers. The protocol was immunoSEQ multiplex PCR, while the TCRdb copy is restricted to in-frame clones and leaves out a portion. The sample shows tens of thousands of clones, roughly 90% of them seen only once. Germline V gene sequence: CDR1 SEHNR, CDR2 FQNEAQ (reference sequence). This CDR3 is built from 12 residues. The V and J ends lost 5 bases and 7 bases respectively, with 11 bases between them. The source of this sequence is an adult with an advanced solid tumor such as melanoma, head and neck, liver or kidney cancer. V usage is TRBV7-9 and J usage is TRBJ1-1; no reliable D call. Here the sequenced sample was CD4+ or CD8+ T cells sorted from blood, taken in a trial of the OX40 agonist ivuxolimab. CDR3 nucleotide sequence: TGTGCCAGCAGCCACCCTTACAGTGAAGCTTTCTTT. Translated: CASSHPYSEAFF.